This T cell receptor beta chain was obtained from a study of T-cell memory formation after mild COVID-19. At the level of the study: The two donors had largely donor-specific TCR clusters.

A note on this clonotype: Its antigen is not known.

The 5'RACE method, run with constant-segment primers, produced TCR alpha and TCR beta cDNA libraries (carrying sample barcodes and UMIs). TCRdb ran MiXCR on the 5' RACE reads and lists one entry per CDR3 protein. The table has about 39,000 distinct CDR3 sequences, 5.5% to 7% seen once. General study points: Clones contracting day 15 to 85 were balanced CD4/CD8; later expanders leaned CD4+. Researchers report contracting CD4+ clones mostly in CM and EM, with CD8+ clones in EMRA.

In germline, CDR1 is SGHAT, CDR2 FQNNGV. The CDR3 runs to 17 residues. V shed 3 bases and J 7 bases; nucleotides not matched to a gene: 17. What was sequenced was PBMCs or a T cell subset sorted from them (not recorded which). The sequence was collected from an adult who had mild COVID-19 (a few samples of this study predate the infection). Cell type and time point are not known. The V gene is TRBV11-2, the J gene TRBJ1-2, with 7 bases that match TRBD1. CDR3 DNA: TGTGCCAGCAGCTTCGGGGGGACAGCCAAAATGGAAGGTGGCTACACCTTC. Translation gives CASSFGGTAKMEGGYTF. Drawing the rest from reference TRBV11-2 and TRBJ1-2, the complete variable domain is EAGVAQSPRYKIIEKRQSVAFWCNPISGHATLYWYQQILGQGPKLLIQFQNNGVVDDSQLPKDRFSAERLKGVDSTLKIQPAKLEDSAVYLCASSFGGTAKMEGGYTFGSGTRLTVV.